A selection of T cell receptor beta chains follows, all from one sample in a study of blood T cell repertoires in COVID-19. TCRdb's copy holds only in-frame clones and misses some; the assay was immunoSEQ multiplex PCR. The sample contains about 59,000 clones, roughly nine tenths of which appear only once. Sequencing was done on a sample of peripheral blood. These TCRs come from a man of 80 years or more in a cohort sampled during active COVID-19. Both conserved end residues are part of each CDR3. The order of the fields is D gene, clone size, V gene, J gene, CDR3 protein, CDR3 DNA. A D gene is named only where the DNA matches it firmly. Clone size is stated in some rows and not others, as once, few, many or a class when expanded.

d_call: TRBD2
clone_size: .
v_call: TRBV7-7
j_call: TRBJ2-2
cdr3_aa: CASAGGAANTGELFF
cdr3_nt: TGTGCCAGCGCGGGGGGGGCTGCGAACACCGGGGAGCTGTTTTTT

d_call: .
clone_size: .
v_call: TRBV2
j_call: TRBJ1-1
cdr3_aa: CASSEGQGSTEAFF
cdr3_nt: TGTGCCAGCAGTGAGGGGCAGGGAAGCACTGAAGCTTTCTTT

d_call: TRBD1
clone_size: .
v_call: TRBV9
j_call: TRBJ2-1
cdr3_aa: CASSVGQGGYNEQFF
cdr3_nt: TGTGCCAGCAGCGTAGGACAGGGGGGCTACAATGAGCAGTTCTTC

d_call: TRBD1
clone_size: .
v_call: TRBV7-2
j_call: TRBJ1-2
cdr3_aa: CASSPRQGDYGYTF
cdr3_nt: TGTGCCAGCAGCCCCCGACAGGGAGACTATGGCTACACCTTC

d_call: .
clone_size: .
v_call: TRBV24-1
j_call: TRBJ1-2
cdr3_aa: CATSDLGGTYGYTF
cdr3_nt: TGTGCCACCAGTGATTTAGGGGGTACCTATGGCTACACCTTC

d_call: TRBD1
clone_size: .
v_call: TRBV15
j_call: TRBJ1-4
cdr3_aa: CATSRDKTGKDEKLFF
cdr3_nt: TGTGCCACCAGCAGAGATAAGACAGGGAAGGACGAAAAACTGTTTTTT

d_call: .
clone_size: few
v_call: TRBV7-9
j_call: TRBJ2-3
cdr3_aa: CASSLTGGRSTDTQYF
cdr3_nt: TGTGCCAGCAGCCTTACGGGGGGCCGGAGCACAGATACGCAGTATTTT

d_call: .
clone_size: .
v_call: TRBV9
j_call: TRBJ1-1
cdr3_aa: CASSVDSSATEAFF
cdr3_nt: TGTGCCAGCAGCGTAGATAGCAGTGCCACTGAAGCTTTCTTT

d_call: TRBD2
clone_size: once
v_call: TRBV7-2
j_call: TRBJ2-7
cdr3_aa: CASRLAGVVEQYF
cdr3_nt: TGTGCCAGCAGACTAGCGGGGGTGGTCGAGCAGTACTTC

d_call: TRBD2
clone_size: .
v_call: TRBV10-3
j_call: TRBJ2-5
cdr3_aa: CAISGGLEQETQYF
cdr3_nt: TGTGCCATCAGTGGGGGACTAGAACAAGAGACCCAGTACTTC

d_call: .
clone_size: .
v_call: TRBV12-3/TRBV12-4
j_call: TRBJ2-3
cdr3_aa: CASSSGRPDTQYF
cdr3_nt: TGTGCCAGCAGTTCGGGTAGGCCAGATACGCAGTATTTT

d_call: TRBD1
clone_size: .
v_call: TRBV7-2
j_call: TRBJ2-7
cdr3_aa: CASSLDGTGTREQYF
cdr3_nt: TGTGCCAGCAGCTTAGATGGGACAGGGACTCGCGAGCAGTACTTC

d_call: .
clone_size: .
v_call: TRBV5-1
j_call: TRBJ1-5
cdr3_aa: CASSSDGGQGPQHF
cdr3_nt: TGCGCCAGCAGCTCAGACGGCGGTCAGGGGCCCCAGCATTTT

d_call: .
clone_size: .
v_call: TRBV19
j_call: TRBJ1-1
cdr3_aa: CASSSQGWVTEAFF
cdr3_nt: TGTGCCAGTAGTAGTCAGGGGTGGGTCACTGAAGCTTTCTTT

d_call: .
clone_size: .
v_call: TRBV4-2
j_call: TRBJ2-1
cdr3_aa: CASSQGTNNNEQFF
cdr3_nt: TGTGCCAGCAGCCAAGGGACTAACAACAATGAGCAGTTCTTC

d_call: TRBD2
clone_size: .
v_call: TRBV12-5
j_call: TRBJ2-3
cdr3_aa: CASGLAGGGDTQYF
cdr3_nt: TGTGCTAGTGGTTTGGCGGGAGGGGGAGATACGCAGTATTTT

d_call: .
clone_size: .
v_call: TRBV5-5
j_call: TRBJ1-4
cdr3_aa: CASSSDSGNEKLFF
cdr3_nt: TGTGCCAGCAGCTCGGACAGCGGTAATGAAAAACTGTTTTTT

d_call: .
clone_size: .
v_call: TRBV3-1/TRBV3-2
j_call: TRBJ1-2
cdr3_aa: CASSQVARQGYGYTF
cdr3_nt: TGTGCCAGCAGCCAAGTGGCCCGGCAGGGCTATGGCTACACCTTC

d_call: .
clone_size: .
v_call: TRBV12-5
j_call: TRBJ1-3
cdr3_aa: CASGSTGSGNTIYF
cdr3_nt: TGTGCTAGTGGTTCGACGGGCTCTGGAAACACCATATATTTT

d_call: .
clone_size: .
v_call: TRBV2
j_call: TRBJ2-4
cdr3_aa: CASSVNENIQYF
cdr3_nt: TGTGCCAGCAGTGTAAATGAGAACATTCAGTACTTC

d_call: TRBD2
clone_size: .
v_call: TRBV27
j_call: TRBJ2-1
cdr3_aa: CASSSGLAGTSSYNEQFF
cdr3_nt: TGTGCCAGCAGTTCGGGACTAGCGGGAACAAGCTCCTACAATGAGCAGTTCTTC

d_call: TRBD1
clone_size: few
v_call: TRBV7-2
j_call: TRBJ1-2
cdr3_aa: CASSEGQGYYGYTF
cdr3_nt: TGTGCCAGCAGCGAAGGACAGGGCTACTATGGCTACACCTTC

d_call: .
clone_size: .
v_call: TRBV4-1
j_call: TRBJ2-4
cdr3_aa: CASSQERGPQGNIQYF
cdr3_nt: TGCGCCAGCAGCCAAGAAAGGGGCCCCCAGGGAAACATTCAGTACTTC

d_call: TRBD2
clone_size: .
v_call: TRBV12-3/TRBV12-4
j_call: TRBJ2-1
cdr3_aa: CASGSGDYNEQFF
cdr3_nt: TGTGCCAGCGGGAGCGGGGATTACAATGAGCAGTTCTTC

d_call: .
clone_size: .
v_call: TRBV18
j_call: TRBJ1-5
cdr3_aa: CASSPGLGSNQPQHF
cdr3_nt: TGTGCCAGCTCACCGGGACTGGGGAGCAATCAGCCCCAGCATTTT

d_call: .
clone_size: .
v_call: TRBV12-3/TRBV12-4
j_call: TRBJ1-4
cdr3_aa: CASSLMGAKLFF
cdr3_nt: TGTGCCAGCAGTTTAATGGGGGCGAAACTGTTTTTT

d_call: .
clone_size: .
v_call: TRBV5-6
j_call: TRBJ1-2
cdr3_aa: CASSSIRQYYGYTF
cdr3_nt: TGTGCCAGCAGCTCGATTCGACAGTACTATGGCTACACCTTC

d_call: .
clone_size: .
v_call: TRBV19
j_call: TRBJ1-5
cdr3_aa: CASRVDTPGREQPQHF
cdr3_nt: TGTGCCAGTAGAGTTGACACGCCAGGGCGAGAACAGCCCCAGCATTTT

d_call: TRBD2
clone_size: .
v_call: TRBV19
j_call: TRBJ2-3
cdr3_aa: CASSIVGLAGSTDTQYF
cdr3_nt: TGTGCCAGTAGTATAGTTGGGCTAGCGGGAAGCACAGATACGCAGTATTTT